Shown below are 9 T cell receptor beta chains from a single sample sequenced in a study of OX40 agonist ivuxolimab in advanced cancers. Repertoires were generated with immunoSEQ multiplex PCR, while TCRdb's copy carries only in-frame clones and drops some. The table lists 20,000 to 25,000 clones, over 80% of them singletons. The input for sequencing was CD4+ or CD8+ T cells sorted from blood, taken in a trial of the OX40 agonist ivuxolimab. These receptors all stem from an adult with an advanced solid tumor such as melanoma, head and neck, liver or kidney cancer.

V usage is TRBV18 and J usage is TRBJ1-2; a possible D gene is TRBD1 (6 bases). V shed 0 bases and J shed 8 bases, with 16 bases lying between them. Germline V gene data show CDR1 as KGHSH and CDR2 as LQKENI. This CDR3 has 15 amino acids. CDR3: CASSPPSRGVEGYTF. The CDR3 DNA reads as TGTGCCAGCTCACCACCGAGCAGGGGCGTCGAGGGCTACACCTTC.

The V and J genes are TRBV10-3 and TRBJ2-7; possible D gene TRBD2, 6 bases. The CDR3 has 13 amino acids. The V gene lost 6 bases and the J gene lost 1 base, with 10 bases spanning the gap. CDR1 is ENHRY, CDR2 SYGVKD, per germline. The CDR3 sequence is CAIRPGLSYEQYF. The CDR3 DNA is TGTGCCATCAGGCCGGGACTGTCCTACGAGCAGTACTTC.

The chain employs TRBV11-2 and TRBJ2-7; either TRBD1 or TRBD2 may supply D (5 bases each). V lost 5 bases to trimming and J lost 1 base, with 12 bases between them. This CDR3 comprises 14 residues. Germline assignment: CDR1 SGHAT and CDR2 FQNNGV. The CDR3 is CASSENRRSYEQYF. CDR3 nucleotides: TGTGCCAGCAGCGAGAACAGGAGGTCCTACGAGCAGTACTTC.

This chain joins TRBV5-5 and TRBJ2-3; the D is unclear. Germline V gene data show CDR1 as SGHKS and CDR2 as YYEKEE (reference sequence). The CDR3 loop spans 15 amino acids. V shed 4 bases and J shed 0 bases, with 12 bases lying between them. The DNA for the CDR3 is TGTGCCAGCAGCCCTTTCACCGGCAGCACAGATACGCAGTATTTT. This gives the protein CASSPFTGSTDTQYF.

This clone was seen just once. The V and J genes are TRBV6-1 and TRBJ2-7; 11 nucleotides agree with TRBD2. The germline CDR1 and CDR2 sequences are MNHNS and SASEGT. The CDR3 extends over 15 amino acids. With 4 bases clipped from V and 4 bases from J, the junction kept 6 bases outside the gene matches. CDR3 protein: CASSGSGGVVYEQYF. CDR3 in DNA: TGTGCCAGCAGTGGTAGCGGGGGGGTAGTATACGAGCAGTACTTC.

This chain joins TRBV5-1 and TRBJ1-3; TRBD1 might be the D (5 bases). This CDR3 is built from 14 residues. Germline lookup yields CDR1 SGHRS and CDR2 YFSETQ. Deletions cut 6 bases from V and 4 bases from J, with 14 bases between. CDR3 amino acids: CASTPGGYGNTIYF. The CDR3 DNA reads as TGCGCCAGCACCCCTGGGGGTTACGGAAACACCATATATTTT.

The chain uses TRBV4-3 and TRBJ2-2; D uncertain. The germline V and J ends were trimmed by 0 bases and 7 bases, with 6 bases remaining between them. Germline CDR1 is LGHNA and CDR2 is YSLEER. This CDR3 has 13 residues. The CDR3 region is CASSQEGVGELFF. As DNA, the CDR3 is TGCGCCAGCAGCCAAGAAGGTGTCGGGGAGCTGTTTTTT.

In its sample, this clone was seen once. This rearrangement joins TRBV29-1 to TRBJ1-2, with TRBD1 identical over 9 bases. The V gene end was trimmed by 4 bases and the J gene end by 6 bases; junction bases not matched to a gene: 6. The CDR3 is made up of 13 amino acids. Germline CDR1 SQVTM, CDR2 ANQGSEA. The CDR3 region has the DNA TGCAGCGTTGGGAGGGACAGGGAACATGGCTACACCTTC. Translated, it gives CSVGRDREHGYTF.

This chain connects TRBV7-8 to TRBJ2-1; no firm D call. V was trimmed by 1 base and J by 7 bases, leaving 20 bases between them. This CDR3 has 17 amino acids. CDR1 and CDR2 (germline): SGHVS, FQNEAQ. The CDR3 DNA sequence: TGTGCCAGCAGCTTAGATTGGGGTTTCAATTATGTGAATGAGCAGTTCTTC. Amino acids: CASSLDWGFNYVNEQFF.